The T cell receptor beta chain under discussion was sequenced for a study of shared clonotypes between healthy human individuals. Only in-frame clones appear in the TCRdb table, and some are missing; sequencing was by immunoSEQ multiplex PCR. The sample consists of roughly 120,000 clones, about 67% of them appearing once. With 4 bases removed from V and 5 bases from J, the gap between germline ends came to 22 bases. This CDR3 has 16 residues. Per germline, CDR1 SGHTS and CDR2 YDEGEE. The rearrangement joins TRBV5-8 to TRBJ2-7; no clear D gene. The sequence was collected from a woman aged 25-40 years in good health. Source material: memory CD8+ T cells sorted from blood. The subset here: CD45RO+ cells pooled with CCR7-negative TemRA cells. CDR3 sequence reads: CASSPDWTATSHEQYF. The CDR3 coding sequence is TGTGCCAGCAGCCCAGATTGGACGGCCACTTCTCACGAGCAGTACTTC.